Below, 9 T cell receptor beta chains from the same sample are listed, as sequenced in a study of T cells in Graves' hyperthyroidism and ophthalmopathy. There were TCR beta CDR3 regions amplified from RNA transcripts. With the HTBI primer set, the TCR CDR3 went through a first round of RT-PCR. TCRdb analysed the multiplex PCR reads with MiXCR anew, one entry per CDR3 protein. The data show 500,000 to 750,000 distinct CDR3 sequences, about 45% seen once. Material for sequencing was peripheral blood or thyroid tissue (not recorded which). The source of these receptors is a woman under 30 with Graves' hyperthyroidism.

This clonotype was observed once. This could be a read error, since a much larger clone is one nucleotide away. V gene TRBV7-2 combines with J gene TRBJ2-7; 7 nucleotides align to TRBD2. V lost 5 bases and J lost 4; bases outside the gene matches: 11. The length of the CDR3 is 15 residues. Germline V gene data show CDR1 as SGHTA and CDR2 as FQGNSA. CDR3 DNA sequence: TGTGCCAGCAGCCCCTGGGGCGGCGGGAGTTACGAGCAGTACTTC. Amino acid sequence: CASSPWGGGSYEQYF.

The sample holds a few counts of this clonotype. The gene calls are TRBV11-2 and TRBJ1-1; D is unresolved. The CDR3 runs to 10 residues. Looked up from germline, CDR1 is SGHAT and CDR2 is FQNNGV. The V end lost 5 bases, the J end lost 7 bases, and 5 bases lay between the germline ends. CDR3 region: CASSPVEAFF. In DNA form, the CDR3 reads TGTGCCAGCAGCCCGGTTGAAGCTTTCTTT.

This clonotype was counted many times. The rearrangement uses TRBV5-1 and TRBJ2-7; D may be TRBD1 or TRBD2 (5 bases each). Trimming removed 5 bases from V and 1 base from J, with 19 bases in between. The CDR3 has 16 residues. In germline, CDR1 is SGHRS, CDR2 YFSETQ. CDR3 region: CASRGDGGRVSYEQYF. As DNA, the CDR3 is TGCGCCAGCAGAGGCGATGGAGGCAGGGTTTCCTACGAGCAGTACTTC. The whole variable domain, remainder taken from reference TRBV5-1 and TRBJ2-7, is KAGVTQTPRYLIKTRGQQVTLSCSPISGHRSVSWYQQTPGQGLQFLFEYFSETQRNKGNFPGRFSGRQFSNSRSEMNVSTLELGDSALYLCASRGDGGRVSYEQYFGPGTRLTVT.

V usage is TRBV29-1 and J usage is TRBJ2-7, with D unclear. The CDR3 has 12 residues. V gave up 6 bases and J gave up 3 bases, with 12 bases separating them. The germline gives CDR1 SQVTM, CDR2 ANQGSEA. CDR3 protein: CSVAQLDYEQYF. In nucleotides, the CDR3 is TGCAGCGTCGCCCAACTGGACTACGAGCAGTACTTC.

This clonotype was seen at least ten times. The chain combines TRBV10-3 with TRBJ1-2; D is perhaps TRBD1 (6 bases). This CDR3 region has 14 residues. The V gene lost 3 bases and the J gene lost 6 bases, with 14 bases spanning the gap. From germline, CDR1 is ENHRY and CDR2 SYGVKD. The CDR3 region has the DNA TGTGCCATCAGTGAAGGGGCAACAGGGCATGGCTACACCTTC. It is translated as CAISEGATGHGYTF.

J is TRBJ2-2 and V is TRBV5-4; the D gene is possibly TRBD1 (6 bases). V lost 4 bases and J lost 10, with 17 bases in between. The length of the CDR3 is 14 residues. Germline assignment: CDR1 SGHNT and CDR2 YYREEE (reference sequence). CDR3 sequence (DNA): TGTGCCAGCAGCCCGGAACCGGGACAAGAGGAGCTGTTTTTT. This codes for CASSPEPGQEELFF.

Worth noting for this clonotype: One end of the junction is discordant with germline, which a read error may explain. This chain uses TRBV5-5 with TRBJ2-6, with D tentatively TRBD1 (5 bases). The CDR3 consists of 15 residues. CDR1 and CDR2 from the germline V gene are SGHKS and YYEKEE (reference sequence). The CDR3 region has the DNA TGTGCCTGCAGTAGTGCACCCTCTGGGGCCAACGTCCCGACTTTC. It codes for CACSSAPSGANVPTF.

This clonotype was seen at least ten times. The rearrangement links TRBV20-1 to TRBJ2-5, with D hard to call. This CDR3 spans 14 amino acids. Between the trimmed V and J ends, which lost 1 base and 7 bases, there was a span of 16 bases. Germline V lookup: CDR1 DFQATT, CDR2 SNEGSKA (reference sequence). The CDR3 DNA sequence: TGCAGTGCTAGAGGGGGTCGGGCAGAAGGGACCCAGTACTTC. Protein product: CSARGGRAEGTQYF.

In DNA, the CDR3 is TGCAGCGTTAAGCGGGTCGACAATGAGCAGTTCTTT. This gives the protein CSVKRVDNEQFF. The chain recombines TRBV29-1 with TRBJ1-1; D is undetermined. The germline V gene encodes CDR1 SQVTM and CDR2 ANQGSEA. The CDR3 extends over 12 amino acids. With 5 bases removed from V and 14 bases from J, the gap between germline ends came to 21 bases. Full variable domain (remainder filled in from reference TRBV29-1 and TRBJ1-1): SAVISQKPSRDICQRGTSLTIQCQVDSQVTMMFWYRQQPGQSLTLIATANQGSEATYESGFVIDKFPISRPNLTFSTLTVSNMSPEDSSIYLCSVKRVDNEQFFGQGTRLTVV.